This T cell receptor (beta chain) came from a study of siplizumab effects on memory and regulatory T cells. Looked up from germline, CDR1 is SGHRS and CDR2 is YFSETQ. The V gene end was trimmed by 4 bases and the J gene end by 8 bases; junction bases not matched to a gene: 5. The CDR3 length is 15 residues. Sequencing used immunoSEQ multiplex PCR; TCRdb keeps in-frame clones, though not all of them. The table has some 88,000 clones, approximately 90% seen once. The sequencing input was CD4+ T cells sorted from blood. This chain joins TRBV5-1 and TRBJ2-1, with 14 bases that match TRBD2. The source is a human donor in good health. CDR3 sequence (DNA): TGCGCCAGCAGCCCCGGGACTAGCGGGAGTCATGAGCAGTTCTTC. Translating gives CASSPGTSGSHEQFF.